Described below is a single T cell receptor (beta chain) sequence and its context. Its antigen remains unidentified. The source of the sample is a study of T cell responses to AZD1222 COVID-19 vaccine. Study-level findings and limits: At study baseline, merely over 5 AZD1222 recipients were seropositive. Repertoire sampling occurred only after the peak T cell response.

TCRdb keeps only in-frame clones here, not all; method: immunoSEQ multiplex PCR. The sample consists of approximately 130,000 clones, about 93% of them appearing once. Germline-derived CDR1 and CDR2 are SNHLY and FYNNEI. This CDR3 is 16 amino acids long. The V segment lost 11 bases and the J segment 4 bases; nucleotides outside the gene matches: 15. This sequence joins TRBV2 and TRBJ1-5; TRBD1 matches at 9 bases. The sample consisted of peripheral blood, taken on day 0 of AZD1222 vaccination. This TCR was recovered from an adult in good health. The CDR3, as DNA: TGTGCCCCTGCCGGACAGGGGAAAGGGAGGAATCAGCCCCAGCATTTT. Translating gives CAPAGQGKGRNQPQHF.